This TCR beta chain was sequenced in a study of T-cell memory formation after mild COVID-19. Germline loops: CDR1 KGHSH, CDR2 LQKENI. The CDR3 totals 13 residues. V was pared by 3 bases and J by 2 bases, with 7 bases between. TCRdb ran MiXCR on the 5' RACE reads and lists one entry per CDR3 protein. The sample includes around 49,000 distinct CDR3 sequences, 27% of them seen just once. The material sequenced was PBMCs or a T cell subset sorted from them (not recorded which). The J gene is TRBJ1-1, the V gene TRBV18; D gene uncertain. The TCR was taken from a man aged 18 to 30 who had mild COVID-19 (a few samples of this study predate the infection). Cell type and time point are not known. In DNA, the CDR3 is TGTGCCAGCTCACCGGGAGAAAACACTGAAGCTTTCTTT. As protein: CASSPGENTEAFF.